Listed below are T cell receptor beta chains from one sample, sequenced in a study of shared clonotypes between healthy human individuals. Clones were sequenced by immunoSEQ multiplex PCR, and TCRdb holds only the in-frame ones, with some missing. This sample has some 2 million clones, with less than 95% found just once. The sequencing sample was made of naive CD8+ T cells sorted from blood. These receptors all stem from a man younger than 35 in good health. Each CDR3 is given with its conserved first and last residue. The D gene is left open where the match is weak. Only some rows state a clone size, as once, few, many or a class for expanded clones.

size	D	J	V	DNA	CDR3
once	NA	TRBJ1-2	TRBV20-1	TGCAGTGGGGGGCAGAGTGGCTACACCTTC	CSGGQSGYTF
NA	NA	TRBJ1-3	TRBV4-3	TGCGCCAGCAGCCTACAGGGAGCTGGAAACACCATATATTTT	CASSLQGAGNTIYF
NA	TRBD2	TRBJ2-1	TRBV7-9	TGTGCCAGCAGCTATTTAGCGGGGGGAACCTACAATGAGCAGTTCTTC	CASSYLAGGTYNEQFF
NA	NA	TRBJ2-7	TRBV4-1	TGCGCCAGCAGCCACCTAACAGGGAGCTCCTACGAGCAGTACTTC	CASSHLTGSSYEQYF
NA	NA	TRBJ1-4	TRBV19	TGTGCCAGTAGCCCGATGACGGTAGATACTGAAAAACTGTTTTTT	CASSPMTVDTEKLFF
once	NA	TRBJ1-1	TRBV5-1	TGCGCCAGCAGCTTGGGGGACATGAGGACTGAAGCTTTCTTT	CASSLGDMRTEAFF
NA	NA	TRBJ2-7	TRBV4-1	TGCGCCAGCAGCCACAATTTGGGGACACCCTACGAGCAGTACTTC	CASSHNLGTPYEQYF
NA	TRBD1	TRBJ1-5	TRBV27	TGTGCCAGCAGCACGACAGGGGATTTTTTGTCCCAGCATTTT	CASSTTGDFLSQHF
NA	TRBD2	TRBJ2-2	TRBV30	TGTGCCTGGAACGTCATTCCCGGGACTAAGCCCGGGGAGCTGTTTTTT	CAWNVIPGTKPGELFF
NA	NA	TRBJ1-1	TRBV19	TGTGCCAGTAGTATAGGGACTGAAGCTTTCTTT	CASSIGTEAFF
NA	NA	TRBJ2-7	TRBV4-1	TGCGCCAGCAGCCAAGATAAGTACGGACTCTCCTACGAGCAGTACTTC	CASSQDKYGLSYEQYF
NA	NA	TRBJ1-4	TRBV7-9	TGTGCCAGCAGCTCACAGGAAAAACTGTTTTTT	CASSSQEKLFF
NA	NA	TRBJ1-1	TRBV6-5	TGTGCCAGCAGTGTCGGAGGGGTCAAAGCTTTCTTT	CASSVGGVKAFF
NA	NA	TRBJ2-7	TRBV2	TGTGCCAGCAGCGACCACTTGGGCGAGCAGTACTTC	CASSDHLGEQYF
NA	NA	TRBJ2-1	TRBV7-9	TGTGCCAGCAGCATGCCCGCGGCGGAGCAGTTCTTC	CASSMPAAEQFF
NA	TRBD1	TRBJ2-1	TRBV6-5	TGTGCCAGCAGTTTAATGGGACAGCTATACAATGAGCAGTTCTTC	CASSLMGQLYNEQFF
once	NA	TRBJ2-7	TRBV5-6	TGTGCCAGCTACTCAGGGACCGAGCAGTACTTC	CASYSGTEQYF
NA	NA	TRBJ2-7	TRBV6-4	TGTGCCAGCAGTGTCTACGGGAACCCAGCCTACGAGCAGTACTTC	CASSVYGNPAYEQYF
NA	NA	TRBJ2-5	TRBV5-4	TGTGCCAGCAGCTCGCCGGGACCCCTGGGGGAGACCCAGTACTTC	CASSSPGPLGETQYF
NA	NA	TRBJ1-1	TRBV4-3	TGCGCCAGCAGCCAAGGTTGGGGACCGGGCTCATTTTCCACTGAAGCTTTCTTT	CASSQGWGPGSFSTEAFF
NA	NA	TRBJ2-3	TRBV14	TGTGCCAGCAGCCAATTTGGTCGGGAAGCAGGCACAGATACGCAGTATTTT	CASSQFGREAGTDTQYF
once	TRBD2	TRBJ2-7	TRBV7-6	TGTGCCAGCAGCCCCGGGGCGGGGGAGGGCTCCTACGAGCAGTACTTC	CASSPGAGEGSYEQYF
NA	NA	TRBJ1-1	TRBV7-9	TGTGCCAGCAGCCCGGGGACGACTCCTATGCGAGGGGGTCTGACTGAAGCTTTCTTT	CASSPGTTPMRGGLTEAFF
once	TRBD2	TRBJ2-5	TRBV9	TGTGCCAGCAGCGTAGCCGGTAGCGGGAGGGAGACCCAGTACTTC	CASSVAGSGRETQYF
NA	NA	TRBJ2-2	TRBV4-1	TGCGCCAGCAGCCAAGTGCTGGTCGCGGGTAGCGGGGAGCTGTTTTTT	CASSQVLVAGSGELFF
NA	NA	TRBJ2-3	TRBV28	TGTGCCAGCAGCCCGAGCGGCCTCGACACAGATACGCAGTATTTT	CASSPSGLDTDTQYF
NA	TRBD1	TRBJ1-1	TRBV5-1	TGCGCCAGCACCCCGGACAGGGTCAACACTGAAGCTTTCTTT	CASTPDRVNTEAFF
NA	NA	TRBJ2-2	TRBV19	TGTGCCAGTAGTATCTCGGGGTTCTGGACCGGGGAGCTGTTTTTT	CASSISGFWTGELFF
NA	NA	TRBJ2-7	TRBV5-1	TGCGCCAGCTCGGAGGGTTCCTACGAGCAGTACTTC	CASSEGSYEQYF
NA	TRBD2	TRBJ2-3	TRBV4-2	TGTGCCAGCAGCCAACGATTTAGCGGGGGCACAGATACGCAGTATTTT	CASSQRFSGGTDTQYF
once	NA	TRBJ2-7	TRBV28	TGTGCCAGCCAGAACAGGGGAGGCTACGAGCAGTACTTC	CASQNRGGYEQYF
NA	TRBD2	TRBJ2-1	TRBV9	TGTGCCAGCAGCGTAGGCGGGGGGCCCCCCTATGAGCAGTTCTTC	CASSVGGGPPYEQFF
NA	NA	TRBJ2-5	TRBV5-6	TGTGCCAGCAGCTCTGGCGGGAACCAAGAGACCCAGTACTTC	CASSSGGNQETQYF
NA	TRBD2	TRBJ2-1	TRBV9	TGTGCCAGCAGCGTTAGCGGGGGGCACAATGAGCAGTTCTTC	CASSVSGGHNEQFF
once	NA	TRBJ2-3	TRBV5-4	TGTGCCAGCAGCTTGGCCGCTGGGGCGGGGACGTCGAGGGATACGCAGTATTTT	CASSLAAGAGTSRDTQYF
NA	NA	TRBJ2-3	TRBV7-8	TGTGCCAGCAGCTCGGACCGACGGAGCACAGATACGCAGTATTTT	CASSSDRRSTDTQYF
NA	TRBD1	TRBJ1-2	TRBV27	TGTGCCTCTCGGGACAGGGGCAACTATGGCTACACCTTC	CASRDRGNYGYTF
NA	NA	TRBJ2-1	TRBV7-3	TGTGCCAGCAGCTCCCTAGGGACCCCGGATCAACTATCCAATGAGCAGTTCTTC	CASSSLGTPDQLSNEQFF
NA	TRBD1	TRBJ2-7	TRBV7-9	TGTGCCAGCAGCCAGGGACAGGGAATAGGAGAGCAGTACTTC	CASSQGQGIGEQYF
NA	NA	TRBJ2-1	TRBV5-1	TGCGCCAGCAGCTTGGAAAGCGGCTCCTACAATGAGCAGTTCTTC	CASSLESGSYNEQFF
once	NA	TRBJ2-7	TRBV5-4	TGTGCCAGCAGCTTTCGTGACAGTCCGCACGAGCAGTACTTC	CASSFRDSPHEQYF
NA	TRBD1	TRBJ2-2	TRBV7-9	TGTGCCAGCAGCCCGCCGGGGACAGCGCTCTTTGGCACCGGGGAGCTGTTTTTT	CASSPPGTALFGTGELFF
NA	TRBD1	TRBJ1-3	TRBV29-1	TGCAGCGTTGGGGACAGGGCGGGAAACACCATATATTTT	CSVGDRAGNTIYF
once	NA	TRBJ1-6	TRBV7-9	TGTGCCAGCAGGAAGACAGAGGGTCTTTCACCCCTCCACTTT	CASRKTEGLSPLHF
NA	NA	TRBJ2-7	TRBV6-5	TGTGCCAGCAGCTCCTCGAAGGCTTCCTACGAGCAGTACTTC	CASSSSKASYEQYF
NA	NA	TRBJ1-2	TRBV7-9	TGTGCCAGCAGCTCCCTCCGCCGGGTCCCCTATGGCTACACCTTC	CASSSLRRVPYGYTF
NA	NA	TRBJ2-3	TRBV11-2	TGTGCCAGCAGCCATGTGCAGGTGGACACGCAGTATTTT	CASSHVQVDTQYF
NA	NA	TRBJ1-2	TRBV11-2	TGTGCCAGCAGCTTAGATCAACGAGGGCGCGGCTACACCTTC	CASSLDQRGRGYTF
once	NA	TRBJ1-5	TRBV28	TGTGCCAGCACCCGGGAACGATCCGGCAATCAGCCCCAGCATTTT	CASTRERSGNQPQHF
NA	NA	TRBJ1-2	TRBV11-2	TGTGCCAGCAGCAATTACATGGGTGTGGGAGGCTACACCTTC	CASSNYMGVGGYTF